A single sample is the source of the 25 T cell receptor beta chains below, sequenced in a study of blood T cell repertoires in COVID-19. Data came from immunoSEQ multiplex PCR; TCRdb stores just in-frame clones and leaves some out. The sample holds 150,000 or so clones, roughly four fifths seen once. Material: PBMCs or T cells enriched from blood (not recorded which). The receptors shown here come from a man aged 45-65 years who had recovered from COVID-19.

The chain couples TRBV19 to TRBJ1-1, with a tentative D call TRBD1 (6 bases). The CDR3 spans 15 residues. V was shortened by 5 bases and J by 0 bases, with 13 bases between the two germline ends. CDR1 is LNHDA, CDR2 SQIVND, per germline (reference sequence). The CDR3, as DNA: TGTGCCAGTAGTGTTGGACAGATCATGAACACTGAAGCTTTCTTT. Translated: CASSVGQIMNTEAFF.

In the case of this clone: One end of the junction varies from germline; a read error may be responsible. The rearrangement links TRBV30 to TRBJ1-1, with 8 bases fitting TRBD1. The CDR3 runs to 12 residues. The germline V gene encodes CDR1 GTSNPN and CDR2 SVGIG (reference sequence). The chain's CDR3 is CAWSQDRAEAFF. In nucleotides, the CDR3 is TGTGCCTGGAGTCAGGACAGGGCTGAGGCTTTCTTT.

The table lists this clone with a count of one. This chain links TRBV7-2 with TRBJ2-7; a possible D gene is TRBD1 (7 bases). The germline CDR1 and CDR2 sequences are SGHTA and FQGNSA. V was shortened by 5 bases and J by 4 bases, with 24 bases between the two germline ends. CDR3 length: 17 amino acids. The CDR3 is CASSGPGAGTDIYEQYF. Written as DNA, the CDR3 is TGTGCCAGCAGCGGACCGGGGGCCGGGACAGACATTTACGAGCAGTACTTC.

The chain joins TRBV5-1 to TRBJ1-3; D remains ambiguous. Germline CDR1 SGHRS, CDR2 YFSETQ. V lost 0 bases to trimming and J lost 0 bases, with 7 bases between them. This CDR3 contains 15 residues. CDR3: CASSLDGSSGNTIYF. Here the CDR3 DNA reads TGCGCCAGCAGCTTGGACGGGAGCTCTGGAAACACCATATATTTT.

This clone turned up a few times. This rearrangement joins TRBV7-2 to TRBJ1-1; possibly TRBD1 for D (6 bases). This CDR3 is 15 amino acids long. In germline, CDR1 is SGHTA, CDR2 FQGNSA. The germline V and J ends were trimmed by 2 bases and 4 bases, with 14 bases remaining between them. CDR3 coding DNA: TGTGCCAGCAGCTTAAAGGGGGAACCCTCCACTGAAGCTTTCTTT. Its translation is CASSLKGEPSTEAFF.

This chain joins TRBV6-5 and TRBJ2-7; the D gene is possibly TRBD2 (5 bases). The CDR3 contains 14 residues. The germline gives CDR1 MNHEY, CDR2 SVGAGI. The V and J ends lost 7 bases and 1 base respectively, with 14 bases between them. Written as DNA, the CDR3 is TGTGCCAGCACCAGCGGATCTCCTTCCTACGAGCAGTACTTC. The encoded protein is CASTSGSPSYEQYF.

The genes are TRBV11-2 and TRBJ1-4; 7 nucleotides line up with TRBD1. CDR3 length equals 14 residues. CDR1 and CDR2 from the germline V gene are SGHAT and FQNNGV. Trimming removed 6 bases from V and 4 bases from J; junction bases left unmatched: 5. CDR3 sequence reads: CASRIRGDNEKLFF. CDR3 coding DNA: TGTGCCAGCAGGATCAGGGGGGATAATGAAAAACTGTTTTTT.

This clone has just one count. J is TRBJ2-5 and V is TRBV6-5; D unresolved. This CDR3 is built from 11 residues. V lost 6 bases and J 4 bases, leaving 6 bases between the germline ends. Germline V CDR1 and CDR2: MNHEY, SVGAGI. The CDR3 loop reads CASRKRETQYF. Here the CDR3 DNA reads TGTGCCAGCAGAAAGAGAGAGACCCAGTACTTC.

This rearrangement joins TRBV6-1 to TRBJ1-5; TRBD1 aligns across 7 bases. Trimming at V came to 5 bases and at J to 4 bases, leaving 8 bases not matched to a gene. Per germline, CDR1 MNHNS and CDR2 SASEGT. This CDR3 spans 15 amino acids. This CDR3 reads CASSPGTARNQPQHF. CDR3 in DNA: TGTGCCAGCAGTCCTGGGACAGCCAGAAATCAGCCCCAGCATTTT.

Written as DNA, the CDR3 is TGCGCCAGCAGCTCGGAAACAGGGGGGGTATCGGAGCAGTACTTC. Its translation: CASSSETGGVSEQYF. The chain is built from TRBV5-1 and TRBJ2-7; possible D gene TRBD1, 8 bases. The CDR3 has 15 amino acids. Germline V lookup: CDR1 SGHRS, CDR2 YFSETQ. Trimming shortened V by 3 bases and J by 7 bases, and 20 bases separated the two germline ends.

Written as DNA, the CDR3 is TGTGCCAGCAGCTTAGCGCAGTATCCGCCCGGGGAGCTGTTTTTT. Translation gives CASSLAQYPPGELFF. The chain recombines TRBV7-2 with TRBJ2-2; D uncertain. CDR3 size: 15 residues. Germline V gene lookup returns CDR1 SGHTA and CDR2 FQGNSA. V lost 0 bases to trimming and J lost 6 bases, with 11 bases between them.

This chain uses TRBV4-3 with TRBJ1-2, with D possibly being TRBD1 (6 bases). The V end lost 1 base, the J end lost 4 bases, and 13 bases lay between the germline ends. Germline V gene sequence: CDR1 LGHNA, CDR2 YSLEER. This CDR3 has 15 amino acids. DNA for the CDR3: TGCGCCAGCAGCCAAGTCAGGGGACTAGGCTATGGCTACACCTTC. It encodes CASSQVRGLGYGYTF.

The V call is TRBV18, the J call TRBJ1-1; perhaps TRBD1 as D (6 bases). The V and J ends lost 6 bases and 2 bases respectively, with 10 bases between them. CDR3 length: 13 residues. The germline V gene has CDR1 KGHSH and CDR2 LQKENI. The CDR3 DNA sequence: TGTGCCAGCTCTGGGGGCGGAAACACTGAAGCTTTCTTT. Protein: CASSGGGNTEAFF. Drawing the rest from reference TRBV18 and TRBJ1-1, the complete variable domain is NAGVMQNPRHLVRRRGQEARLRCSPMKGHSHVYWYRQLPEEGLKFMVYLQKENIIDESGMPKERFSAEFPKEGPSILRIQQVVRGDSAAYFCASSGGGNTEAFFGQGTRLTVV.

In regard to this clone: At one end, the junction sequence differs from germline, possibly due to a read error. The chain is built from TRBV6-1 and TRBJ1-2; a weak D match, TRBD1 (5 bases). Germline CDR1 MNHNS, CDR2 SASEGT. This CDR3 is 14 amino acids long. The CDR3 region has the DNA TGTGCCAGCAGGGAAGGTCAGTTCAGGGATGGCTACACCTTC. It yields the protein CASREGQFRDGYTF.

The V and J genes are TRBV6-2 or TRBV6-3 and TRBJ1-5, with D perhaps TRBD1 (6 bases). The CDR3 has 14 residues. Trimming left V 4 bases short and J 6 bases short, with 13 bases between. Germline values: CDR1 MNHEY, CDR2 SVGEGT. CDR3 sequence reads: CASSFVRGSQPQHF. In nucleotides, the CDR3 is TGTGCCAGCAGTTTTGTCAGGGGCAGTCAGCCCCAGCATTTT.

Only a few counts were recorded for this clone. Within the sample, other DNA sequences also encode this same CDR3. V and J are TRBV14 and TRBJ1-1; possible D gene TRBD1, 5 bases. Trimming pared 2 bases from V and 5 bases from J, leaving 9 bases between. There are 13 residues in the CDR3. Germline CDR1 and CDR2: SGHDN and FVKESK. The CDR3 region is CASSQQGNTEAFF. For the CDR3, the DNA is TGTGCCAGCAGCCAACAGGGAAATACTGAAGCTTTCTTT.

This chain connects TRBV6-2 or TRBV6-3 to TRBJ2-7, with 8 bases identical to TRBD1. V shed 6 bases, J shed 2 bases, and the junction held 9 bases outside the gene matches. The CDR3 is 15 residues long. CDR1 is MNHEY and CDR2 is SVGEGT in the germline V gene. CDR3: CASSDRDRKTYEQYF. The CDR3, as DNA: TGTGCCAGCAGCGACCGGGACAGGAAAACCTACGAGCAGTACTTC.

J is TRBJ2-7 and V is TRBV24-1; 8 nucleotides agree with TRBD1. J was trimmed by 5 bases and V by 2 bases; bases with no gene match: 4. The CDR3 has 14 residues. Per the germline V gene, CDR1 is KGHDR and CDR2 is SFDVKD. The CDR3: CATSDYWTGNEQYF. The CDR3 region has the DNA TGTGCCACCAGTGATTATTGGACAGGGAACGAGCAGTACTTC.

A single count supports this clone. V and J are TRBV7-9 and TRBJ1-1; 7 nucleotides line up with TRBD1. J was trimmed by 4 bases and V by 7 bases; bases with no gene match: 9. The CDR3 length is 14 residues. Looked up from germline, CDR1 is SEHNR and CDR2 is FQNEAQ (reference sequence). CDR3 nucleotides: TGTGCCAGCATATCCCAGGGGGGTTCCACTGAAGCTTTCTTT. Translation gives CASISQGGSTEAFF.

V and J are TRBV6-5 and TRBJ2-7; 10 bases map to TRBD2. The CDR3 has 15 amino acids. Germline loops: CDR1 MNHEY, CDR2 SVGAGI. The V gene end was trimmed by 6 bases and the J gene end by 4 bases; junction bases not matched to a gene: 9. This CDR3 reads CASSLLSGGAYEQYF. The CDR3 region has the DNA TGTGCCAGCAGCCTCCTGAGCGGGGGGGCTTACGAGCAGTACTTC.

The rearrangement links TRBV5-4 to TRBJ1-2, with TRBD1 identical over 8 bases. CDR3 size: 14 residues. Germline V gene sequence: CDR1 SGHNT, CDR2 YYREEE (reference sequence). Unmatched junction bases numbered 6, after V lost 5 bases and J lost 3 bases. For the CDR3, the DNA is TGTGCCAGCAGACCTAACAGGGGGTACTATGGCTACACCTTC. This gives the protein CASRPNRGYYGYTF.

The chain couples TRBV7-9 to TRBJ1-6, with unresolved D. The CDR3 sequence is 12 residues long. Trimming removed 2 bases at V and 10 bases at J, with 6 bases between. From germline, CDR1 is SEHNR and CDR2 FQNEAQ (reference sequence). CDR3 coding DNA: TGTGCCAGCAGCTTATTAGAATCACCCCTCCACTTT. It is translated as CASSLLESPLHF.

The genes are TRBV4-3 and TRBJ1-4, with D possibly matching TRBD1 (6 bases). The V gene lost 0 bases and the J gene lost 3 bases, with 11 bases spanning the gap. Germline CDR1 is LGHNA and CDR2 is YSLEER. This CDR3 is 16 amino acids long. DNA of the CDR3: TGCGCCAGCAGCCAAGATTCAGGGGCACCTAATGAAAAACTGTTTTTT. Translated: CASSQDSGAPNEKLFF.

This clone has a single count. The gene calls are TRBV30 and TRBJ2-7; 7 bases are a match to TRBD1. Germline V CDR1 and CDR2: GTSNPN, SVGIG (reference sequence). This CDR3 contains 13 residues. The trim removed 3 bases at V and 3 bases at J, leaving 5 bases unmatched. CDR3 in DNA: TGTGCCTGGAGCACGACAGGGTTCTACGAGCAGTACTTC. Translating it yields CAWSTTGFYEQYF.

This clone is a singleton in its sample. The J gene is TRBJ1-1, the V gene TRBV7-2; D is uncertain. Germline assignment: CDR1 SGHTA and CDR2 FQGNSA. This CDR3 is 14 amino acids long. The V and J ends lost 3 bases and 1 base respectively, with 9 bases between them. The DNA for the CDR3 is TGTGCCAGCAGCTTCCGGGGAGGGAACACTGAAGCTTTCTTT. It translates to CASSFRGGNTEAFF. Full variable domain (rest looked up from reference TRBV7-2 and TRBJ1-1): GAGVSQSPSNKVTEKGKDVELRCDPISGHTALYWYRQSLGQGLEFLIYFQGNSAPDKSGLPSDRFSAERTGGSVSTLTIQRTQQEDSAVYLCASSFRGGNTEAFFGQGTRLTVV.